The 23 T cell receptor beta chains presented below share a single source sample, sequenced in a study of control samples from healthy donors and cancer patients (dated by TCRdb to about 2020). The library was prepared using the immunoSEQ multiplex PCR assay. Drawn from immuneACCESS, this table holds only the in-frame rearrangements with V and J called that TCRdb kept. Clones are partly lost; checked studies trace under half to an unresolved V gene and leave the rest unexplained. Present in this sample are around 110,000 clones, about 94% of which were seen just once. 2.6% of the sample is in the top ten clones. Sequenced material: blood. Receptors were obtained from a young man in good health.

The V and J genes are TRBV5-1 and TRBJ2-3; TRBD2 agrees at 9 bases. This CDR3 spans 15 amino acids. From germline, CDR1 is SGHRS and CDR2 YFSETQ. The V segment lost 1 base and the J segment 2 bases; nucleotides outside the gene matches: 2. The CDR3 protein is CASSLTSGFTDTQYF. For the CDR3, the DNA is TGCGCCAGCAGCTTGACTAGCGGGTTCACAGATACGCAGTATTTT. The variable domain in full, completed from reference TRBV5-1 and TRBJ2-3, reads KAGVTQTPRYLIKTRGQQVTLSCSPISGHRSVSWYQQTPGQGLQFLFEYFSETQRNKGNFPGRFSGRQFSNSRSEMNVSTLELGDSALYLCASSLTSGFTDTQYFGPGTRLTVL.

This chain uses TRBV28 with TRBJ1-2; the match to TRBD1 covers 11 bases. From germline, CDR1 is MDHEN and CDR2 SYDVKM. V lost 4 bases, J lost 8 bases, and 6 bases stayed unmatched. This CDR3 has 14 residues. The CDR3 loop is CASSWDRGSGGYTF. CDR3 sequence (DNA): TGTGCCAGCAGTTGGGACAGGGGGTCAGGGGGCTACACCTTC.

The rearrangement links TRBV10-3 to TRBJ1-3; a possible D gene is TRBD1 (6 bases). Germline V gene sequence: CDR1 ENHRY, CDR2 SYGVKD. The CDR3 runs to 16 residues. V was shortened by 4 bases and J by 0 bases, with 13 bases between the two germline ends. The CDR3 sequence: CAISGSRGGSGNTIYF. The CDR3 nucleotides read TGTGCCATCAGTGGCAGTAGGGGGGGCTCTGGAAACACCATATATTTT.

The genes are TRBV5-1 and TRBJ2-2, with unresolved D. V lost 0 bases, J lost 0 bases, and 9 bases lay in between. This CDR3 region has 16 residues. The germline V gene has CDR1 SGHRS and CDR2 YFSETQ. The DNA for the CDR3 is TGCGCCAGCAGCTTGGCCTCGATAGCGAACACCGGGGAGCTGTTTTTT. Protein: CASSLASIANTGELFF.

The chain carries TRBV9 and TRBJ2-3; D may be TRBD1 (6 bases). This CDR3 is built from 15 residues. Germline lookup yields CDR1 SGDLS and CDR2 YYNGEE. V gave up 0 bases and J gave up 3 bases, with 11 bases separating them. The CDR3 spells CASSVVGHSTDTQYF. CDR3 nucleotide sequence: TGTGCCAGCAGCGTAGTGGGACATTCAACAGATACGCAGTATTTT.

The rearrangement uses TRBV15 and TRBJ2-5; TRBD1 might be the D (6 bases). The CDR3 is made up of 14 amino acids. V was cut by 2 bases and J by 0 bases, with 7 bases left in between. Looked up from germline, CDR1 is LNHNV and CDR2 is YYDKDF (reference sequence). CDR3 coding DNA: TGTGCCACCAGCAGATCAGGGGACCAAGAGACCCAGTACTTC. This codes for CATSRSGDQETQYF.

The chain recombines TRBV7-2 with TRBJ1-2; D not certain. Germline V gives CDR1 SGHTA, CDR2 FQGNSA. V was cut by 6 bases and J by 11 bases, with 13 bases left in between. The length of the CDR3 is 11 residues. In nucleotides, the CDR3 is TGTGCCAGCAGTCCCGACCTGTTGTACACCTTC. Protein: CASSPDLLYTF.

As regards this clone: The same CDR3 is also encoded by other DNA sequences in this sample. This chain uses TRBV7-9 with TRBJ2-3; D is ambiguous. CDR3 length equals 14 residues. V lost 1 base to trimming and J lost 2 bases, with 7 bases between them. CDR1 is SEHNR, CDR2 FQNEAQ, per germline (reference sequence). As DNA, the CDR3 is TGTGCCAGCAGCTTAGTCGGAGCCACAGATACGCAGTATTTT. Its translation is CASSLVGATDTQYF. Filled out from reference TRBV7-9 and TRBJ2-3, the complete variable domain reads DTGVSQNPRHKITKRGQNVTFRCDPISEHNRLYWYRQTLGQGPEFLTYFQNEAQLEKSRLLSDRFSAERPKGSFSTLEIQRTEQGDSAMYLCASSLVGATDTQYFGPGTRLTVL.

V is TRBV4-1 and J is TRBJ1-2; 7 bases are shared with TRBD1. J gave up 3 bases and V 3 bases, and 10 bases lay outside the gene matches. The CDR3 contains 16 residues. Germline V gene sequence: CDR1 MGHRA, CDR2 YSYEKL. Here the CDR3 DNA reads TGCGCCAGCAGCCAGAGGGAGGGAACAGGGGACTATGGCTACACCTTC. It is translated as CASSQREGTGDYGYTF.

The rearrangement links TRBV18 to TRBJ1-6, with 7 bases fitting TRBD1. Germline CDR1 and CDR2: KGHSH and LQKENI. The CDR3 extends over 16 amino acids. With V trimmed by 3 bases and J by 6 bases, 8 bases remained unmatched. The CDR3 loop is CASSPKGAIVNSPLHF. The CDR3 nucleotides read TGTGCCAGCTCACCGAAGGGGGCGATCGTTAATTCACCCCTCCACTTT.

The chain combines TRBV5-1 with TRBJ1-6, with D hard to call. The length of the CDR3 is 13 residues. Germline assignment: CDR1 SGHRS and CDR2 YFSETQ. Between the trimmed V and J ends, which lost 4 bases and 7 bases, there was a span of 9 bases. CDR3 sequence: CASSRSDNSPLHF. DNA of the CDR3: TGCGCCAGCAGCAGGTCGGACAATTCACCCCTCCACTTT.

The rearrangement links TRBV6-5 to TRBJ1-6; 7 nucleotides agree with TRBD1. The germline CDR1 and CDR2 sequences are MNHEY and SVGAGI. The junction had 4 bases not matched to a gene; V was cut back by 10 bases and J by 1 base. The length of the CDR3 is 14 residues. The chain's CDR3 is CAIRGTSYNSPLHF. DNA for the CDR3: TGTGCCATCAGGGGGACTTCCTATAATTCACCCCTCCACTTT.

V is TRBV2 and J is TRBJ1-1; 7 nucleotides align to TRBD1. Germline V gene data show CDR1 as SNHLY and CDR2 as FYNNEI. The CDR3 loop spans 12 amino acids. The CDR3 loop is CAGRGGVGEAFF. The CDR3 DNA sequence: TGTGCGGGGCGAGGGGGCGTGGGTGAAGCTTTCTTT.

The chain carries TRBV12-5 and TRBJ2-7; no clear D. The V end lost 5 bases, the J end lost 3 bases, and 8 bases lay between the germline ends. CDR1 is LGHNT and CDR2 is FRNRAP in the germline V gene. The CDR3 is 12 residues long. DNA for the CDR3: TGTGCTAGTGGTCCCTCGGACTACGAGCAGTACTTC. The encoded protein is CASGPSDYEQYF. Based on the CDR3 plus reference TRBV12-5 and TRBJ2-7, the full variable domain is DARVTQTPRHKVTEMGQEVTMRCQPILGHNTVFWYRQTMMQGLELLAYFRNRAPLDDSGMPKDRFSAEMPDATLATLKIQPSEPRDSAVYFCASGPSDYEQYFGPGTRLTVT.

The genes are TRBV3-1 (or the pseudogene TRBV3-2) and TRBJ2-3; possibly TRBD2 for D (6 bases). V was trimmed by 2 bases and J by 7 bases, leaving 7 bases between them. This CDR3 comprises 12 residues. Per germline, CDR1 LGHDT and CDR2 YNNKEL (reference sequence). Written as DNA, the CDR3 is TGTGCCAGCAGCCAAAGCGGGCATACGCAGTATTTT. Translation gives CASSQSGHTQYF.

The chain uses TRBV5-6 and TRBJ1-2; 7 bases line up with TRBD1. Germline-derived CDR1 and CDR2 are SGHDT and YYEEEE. V shed 3 bases, J shed 4 bases, and the junction held 6 bases outside the gene matches. The CDR3 consists of 14 residues. The CDR3 DNA reads as TGTGCCAGCAGCTACGGGACAGACAGCTATGGCTACACCTTC. This sequence encodes CASSYGTDSYGYTF.

The sample holds a few counts of this clone. This chain links TRBV13 with TRBJ1-4, with a weak D call TRBD1 (6 bases). With 5 bases removed from V and 7 bases from J, the gap between germline ends came to 17 bases. Germline V lookup: CDR1 PRHDT, CDR2 FYEKMQ (reference sequence). The CDR3 has 15 residues. CDR3 in amino acids: CASSTRGGGGEKLFF. CDR3 sequence (DNA): TGTGCCAGCAGCACAAGAGGAGGGGGAGGTGAAAAACTGTTTTTT.

The chain employs TRBV19 and TRBJ1-1; D uncertain. The CDR3 contains 10 residues. V lost 8 bases, J lost 11 bases, and 12 bases lay in between. Germline V gene sequence: CDR1 LNHDA, CDR2 SQIVND (reference sequence). The CDR3 sequence: CASFTITAFF. The DNA for the CDR3 is TGTGCCAGTTTTACAATCACCGCTTTCTTT. Looking up the rest from reference TRBV19 and TRBJ1-1 gives the full variable domain: DGGITQSPKYLFRKEGQNVTLSCEQNLNHDAMYWYRQDPGQGLRLIYYSQIVNDFQKGDIAEGYSVSREKKESFPLTVTSAQKNPTAFYLCASFTITAFFGQGTRLTVV.

The chain links TRBV10-3 to TRBJ1-3, with 7 bases lining up with TRBD1. In germline, CDR1 is ENHRY, CDR2 SYGVKD. Trimming removed 2 bases from V and 2 bases from J; junction bases left unmatched: 6. This CDR3 has 16 residues. The CDR3 bases are TGTGCCATCAGTGAGATAGGGGGCACGGCTGGAAACACCATATATTTT. Protein sequence: CAISEIGGTAGNTIYF.

The chain combines TRBV5-1 with TRBJ1-2; 9 bases align to TRBD1. The V and J ends lost 3 bases and 4 bases, in that order; junction bases with no gene match: 4. The CDR3 runs 14 residues. Germline lookup yields CDR1 SGHRS and CDR2 YFSETQ. CDR3 nucleotides: TGCGCCAGCAGCTCGACAGGGGGTCTCTATGGCTACACCTTC. Translation: CASSSTGGLYGYTF.

The J gene is TRBJ1-1, the V gene TRBV27; D is uncertain. CDR1 is MNHEY, CDR2 SMNVEV, per germline (reference sequence). The CDR3 spans 14 residues. V lost 5 bases to trimming and J lost 1 base, with 11 bases between them. This CDR3 is CASSPLGGNTEAFF. The CDR3 bases are TGTGCCAGCAGTCCTCTAGGCGGGAACACTGAAGCTTTCTTT.

The rearrangement joins TRBV4-2 to TRBJ1-5; TRBD1 matches 8 bases. V dropped 0 bases and J dropped 0; count of bases not matched to a gene: 16. This CDR3 spans 21 amino acids. Germline assignment: CDR1 LGHNA and CDR2 YNFKEQ. The DNA for the CDR3 is TGTGCCAGCAGCCAAGATACTAGACAGGGGACGGCGCGGGGTAGCAATCAGCCCCAGCATTTT. Translation: CASSQDTRQGTARGSNQPQHF.

This clone was seen just once. The rearrangement joins TRBV3-1 (or the pseudogene TRBV3-2) to TRBJ1-1, with D unclear. The germline gives CDR1 LGHDT, CDR2 YNNKEL (reference sequence). V was cut by 0 bases and J by 8 bases, with 7 bases left in between. This CDR3 is 12 amino acids long. The CDR3 DNA is TGTGCCAGCAGCCAAGATTATACCGAAGCTTTCTTT. The encoded protein is CASSQDYTEAFF.